The clone carrying this TCR beta chain has just a few counts. Quantitative 5'-RACE with molecular barcodes produced the TCR beta libraries. TCRdb called the 5' RACE reads again in MiXCR, with one record for every CDR3 protein. Of about 240,000 distinct CDR3 sequences in the sample, approximately 9% were seen once. These data belong to a study of CD8 T cells in ankylosing spondylitis. The junction had 4 bases not matched to a gene; V was cut back by 4 bases and J by 0 bases. Germline V gives CDR1 SGHRS, CDR2 YFSETQ. The CDR3 is made up of 15 amino acids. The sequenced sample was blood, either unsorted or a sorted T cell fraction (not recorded which). The chain employs TRBV5-1 and TRBJ2-1, with 7 bases fitting TRBD2. This TCR derives from a male donor with ankylosing spondylitis or in good health (not recorded which). CDR3 protein: CASSETSRSYNEQFF. The CDR3 DNA reads TGCGCCAGCAGCGAGACTAGCCGCTCCTACAATGAGCAGTTCTTC.